A selection of T cell receptor beta chains follows, all from one sample in a study of blood T cells in healthy people across ages. One entry per CDR3 protein, called by TCRdb with MiXCR from the 5' RACE reads. The sample consists of about 640,000 distinct CDR3 sequences, roughly three fifths of them appearing once. Sequenced input: blood. Receptor source: a man aged 55 to 70 in good health. Both conserved end residues are part of each CDR3. The D gene is left open where the match is weak. Where a row states a size, it is once, few, many or the class of an expanded clone; other rows omit it.

j_call: TRBJ2-5
d_call: .
v_call: TRBV4-2
clone_size: many
cdr3_length: 14
cdr3_aa: CASSPESTGETQYF
cdr3_nt: TGTGCCAGCAGCCCTGAGTCAACAGGGGAGACCCAGTACTTC

j_call: TRBJ1-5
d_call: .
v_call: TRBV12-3/TRBV12-4
clone_size: .
cdr3_length: 12
cdr3_aa: CASCASNQPQHF
cdr3_nt: TGTGCCAGCTGCGCTAGCAATCAGCCCCAGCATTTT

j_call: TRBJ2-1
d_call: .
v_call: TRBV6-5
clone_size: .
cdr3_length: 14
cdr3_aa: CASSRRQSHNEQFF
cdr3_nt: TGTGCCAGCAGCAGAAGACAGTCCCACAATGAGCAGTTCTTC

j_call: TRBJ2-1
d_call: .
v_call: TRBV20-1
clone_size: .
cdr3_length: 15
cdr3_aa: CSATREWGGYNEQFF
cdr3_nt: TGCAGTGCTACCCGAGAGTGGGGCGGCTACAATGAGCAGTTCTTC

j_call: TRBJ1-1
d_call: TRBD1
v_call: TRBV9
clone_size: few
cdr3_length: 13
cdr3_aa: CASSGVTGGRAFF
cdr3_nt: TGTGCCAGCAGCGGGGTGACAGGGGGCAGGGCTTTCTTT

j_call: TRBJ2-1
d_call: .
v_call: TRBV4-3
clone_size: .
cdr3_length: 17
cdr3_aa: CASSQDRGGWVYNEQFF
cdr3_nt: TGCGCCAGCAGCCAAGATCGAGGCGGCTGGGTCTACAATGAGCAGTTCTTC

j_call: TRBJ2-7
d_call: .
v_call: TRBV5-1
clone_size: .
cdr3_length: 15
cdr3_aa: CASSLGAGQTYEQYF
cdr3_nt: TGCGCCAGCAGCTTGGGGGCGGGACAGACCTACGAGCAGTACTTC

j_call: TRBJ2-1
d_call: TRBD2
v_call: TRBV3-1
clone_size: .
cdr3_length: 16
cdr3_aa: CASSQDKRGGNNEQFF
cdr3_nt: TGTGCCAGCAGCCAAGATAAGCGGGGGGGGAACAATGAGCAGTTCTTC

j_call: TRBJ1-2
d_call: .
v_call: TRBV6-1
clone_size: .
cdr3_length: 13
cdr3_aa: CASIRGANYGYTF
cdr3_nt: TGTGCCAGCATCAGGGGAGCTAACTATGGCTACACCTTC

j_call: TRBJ2-1
d_call: .
v_call: TRBV4-2
clone_size: .
cdr3_length: 16
cdr3_aa: CASSQWSGSFANEQFF
cdr3_nt: TGTGCCAGCAGCCAATGGTCCGGGTCATTCGCCAATGAGCAGTTCTTC

j_call: TRBJ2-1
d_call: .
v_call: TRBV10-3
clone_size: .
cdr3_length: 16
cdr3_aa: CAISVGTGVSQETQFF
cdr3_nt: TGTGCCATCAGTGTAGGGACGGGGGTGAGCCAAGAGACCCAGTTCTTC

j_call: TRBJ2-5
d_call: TRBD2
v_call: TRBV4-1
clone_size: .
cdr3_length: 17
cdr3_aa: CASSQAGLAGGSETQYF
cdr3_nt: TGCGCCAGCAGCCAAGCGGGACTAGCGGGGGGCTCGGAGACCCAGTACTTC

j_call: TRBJ2-5
d_call: .
v_call: TRBV20-1
clone_size: .
cdr3_length: 11
cdr3_aa: CSARLSNAQYF
cdr3_nt: TGCAGTGCTAGATTGAGCAACGCGCAGTACTTC

j_call: TRBJ2-7
d_call: .
v_call: TRBV20-1
clone_size: .
cdr3_length: 16
cdr3_aa: CSAAPFGRLLAYEQYF
cdr3_nt: TGCAGTGCAGCCCCTTTCGGGCGACTGCTCGCCTACGAGCAGTACTTC

j_call: TRBJ2-3
d_call: TRBD2
v_call: TRBV6-1
clone_size: .
cdr3_length: 14
cdr3_aa: CASRRGVGTDTQYF
cdr3_nt: TGTGCCAGCAGACGGGGGGTCGGCACGGATACGCAGTATTTT

j_call: TRBJ2-1
d_call: TRBD2
v_call: TRBV20-1
clone_size: few
cdr3_length: 14
cdr3_aa: CSAKLAGGRNEQFF
cdr3_nt: TGCAGTGCTAAGTTAGCGGGGGGGCGCAATGAGCAGTTCTTC

j_call: TRBJ1-1
d_call: .
v_call: TRBV5-8
clone_size: .
cdr3_length: 11
cdr3_aa: CASSYGPEAFF
cdr3_nt: TGTGCCAGCAGCTACGGTCCCGAGGCTTTCTTT

j_call: TRBJ2-3
d_call: TRBD1
v_call: TRBV7-9
clone_size: .
cdr3_length: 15
cdr3_aa: CASSLGDRGGDTQYF
cdr3_nt: TGTGCCAGCAGCTTAGGGGACAGGGGTGGAGATACGCAGTATTTT

j_call: TRBJ2-1
d_call: .
v_call: TRBV27
clone_size: once
cdr3_length: 17
cdr3_aa: CASSPGPRGAGYNEQFF
cdr3_nt: TGTGCCAGCAGTCCTGGCCCCCGGGGGGCCGGGTACAATGAGCAGTTCTTC

j_call: TRBJ2-5
d_call: .
v_call: TRBV7-9
clone_size: .
cdr3_length: 13
cdr3_aa: CASSPGVVEDQYF
cdr3_nt: TGTGCCAGCAGCCCGGGGGTCGTCGAAGACCAGTACTTC

j_call: TRBJ1-6
d_call: TRBD1
v_call: TRBV4-1
clone_size: .
cdr3_length: 20
cdr3_aa: CASSQFQGGRRGYYNSPLHF
cdr3_nt: TGCGCCAGCAGCCAATTTCAGGGGGGGCGAAGGGGATATTATAATTCACCCCTCCACTTT

j_call: TRBJ2-4
d_call: TRBD1
v_call: TRBV6-5
clone_size: .
cdr3_length: 16
cdr3_aa: CASSPGQRIAKNIQYF
cdr3_nt: TGTGCCAGCAGCCCGGGACAGAGGATAGCCAAAAACATTCAGTACTTC

j_call: TRBJ2-4
d_call: TRBD1
v_call: TRBV18
clone_size: once
cdr3_length: 16
cdr3_aa: CASSPTGPGAKNIQYF
cdr3_nt: TGTGCCAGCTCGCCGACAGGGCCGGGGGCCAAAAACATTCAGTACTTC

j_call: TRBJ2-7
d_call: TRBD2
v_call: TRBV25-1
clone_size: many
cdr3_length: 11
cdr3_aa: CASRGAYEQYF
cdr3_nt: TGTGCCAGCCGGGGGGCCTACGAGCAGTACTTC

j_call: TRBJ1-1
d_call: .
v_call: TRBV20-1
clone_size: .
cdr3_length: 15
cdr3_aa: CSAPERVDMNTEAFF
cdr3_nt: TGCAGTGCTCCTGAACGTGTGGACATGAACACTGAAGCTTTCTTT

j_call: TRBJ2-3
d_call: .
v_call: TRBV6-2/TRBV6-3
clone_size: .
cdr3_length: 15
cdr3_aa: CASSLAGISTDTQYF
cdr3_nt: TGTGCCAGCAGTTTAGCAGGGATCAGCACAGATACGCAGTATTTT